Listed below are T cell receptor beta chains from one sample, sequenced in a study of blood T cells in healthy people across ages. Using its own MiXCR run on the 5' RACE reads, TCRdb lists one record per CDR3 protein. Of roughly 1,800,000 distinct CDR3 sequences in the sample, around half were seen once. Sequencing used blood. The receptors come from a woman in her thirties or forties in good health. The CDR3 runs from the conserved cysteine through the conserved F or W. D genes are given only for firm matches. A clone size is listed for some rows: how often the clone was seen (once, few, many), or a class if it is expanded.

d_gene,v_gene,j_gene,abundance,CDR3nt,CDR3aa
TRBD1,TRBV7-2,TRBJ1-2,.,TGTGCCAGCAGCCTTAAACAGGGGGCGGATGGCTACACCTTC,CASSLKQGADGYTF
TRBD1,TRBV20-1,TRBJ2-7,.,TGCAGTGCAGAGACAGGGGTGAGCTCCTACGAGCAGTACTTC,CSAETGVSSYEQYF
.,TRBV28,TRBJ2-7,.,TGTGCCAGCAGTCACCCTCAGGGGACCTACGAGCAGTACTTC,CASSHPQGTYEQYF
.,TRBV7-9,TRBJ2-5,many,TGTGCCAGCAGTTTGGCAGAGGGAGAGACCCAGTACTTC,CASSLAEGETQYF
.,TRBV7-8,TRBJ2-3,.,TGTGCCAGCAGCTTAGTGGGGGATGATACGCAGTATTTT,CASSLVGDDTQYF
.,TRBV7-2,TRBJ2-7,.,TGTGCCAGCAGCTTAGCTTTGGGGGGCTTGAGCTCCTACGAGCAGTACTTC,CASSLALGGLSSYEQYF
TRBD2,TRBV4-3,TRBJ2-5,.,TGCGCCAGCAGCCAAGTGTCTAGCGGGGGGGCTCTCCAAGAGACCCAGTACTTC,CASSQVSSGGALQETQYF
TRBD2,TRBV4-3,TRBJ2-1,.,TGCGCCAGCAGCCAAGAGATTGCACGGGGGGGCAGGAATGAGCAGTTCTTC,CASSQEIARGGRNEQFF
TRBD1,TRBV9,TRBJ2-1,.,TGTGCCAGCAGCGTAGTAGGGACAGGGGGAACAAATGAGCAGTTCTTC,CASSVVGTGGTNEQFF
.,TRBV7-9,TRBJ1-1,.,TGTGCCAGCAGCTTAGAGCTGGACAGCTCTGGGCTCAACACTGAAGCTTTCTTT,CASSLELDSSGLNTEAFF
.,TRBV29-1,TRBJ1-2,.,TGCAGCGTTGAAGATCCCATCATTAACTATGGCTACACCTTC,CSVEDPIINYGYTF
TRBD1,TRBV6-6,TRBJ2-1,few,TGTGCCAGCAGTTACGACAGGGTGGGGGAGCAGTTCTTC,CASSYDRVGEQFF
.,TRBV5-1,TRBJ2-7,.,TGCGCCAGCAGCTCGGACGGGACAAATGGAGACGAGCAGTACTTC,CASSSDGTNGDEQYF
TRBD2,TRBV20-1,TRBJ2-5,.,TGCAGTGCTAGAGATGTGGCGGGGGAAAGAGAGACCCAGTACTTC,CSARDVAGERETQYF
.,TRBV4-3,TRBJ2-7,.,TGCGCCAGTAAGGAGGCAGGCTCCTACGAGCAGTACTTC,CASKEAGSYEQYF
.,TRBV9,TRBJ1-2,.,TGTGCCAGCAGCGCTGTCAGGGGAACAGGTGGCTACACCTTC,CASSAVRGTGGYTF
.,TRBV7-2,TRBJ2-5,.,TGTGCCAGCAGCTTTGGACGCAACCAAGAGACCCAGTACTTC,CASSFGRNQETQYF
TRBD1,TRBV5-7,TRBJ2-7,.,TGTGCCAGCATTCTACTTCCGGGACAGGGATGTTACGAGCAGTACTTC,CASILLPGQGCYEQYF
TRBD2,TRBV28,TRBJ2-3,.,TGTGCCAGCAGTTCCCCTCCTATGGGAGCGGGGGAAACAGATACGCAGTATTTT,CASSSPPMGAGETDTQYF
.,TRBV7-2,TRBJ1-4,once,TGTACCAGCAGCTTAAGGGGGGCAACTAATGAAAAACTGTTTTTT,CTSSLRGATNEKLFF
.,TRBV2,TRBJ1-2,few,TGTGCCAGCAGTGAAGCGCCTCTTGTAGGGGATGGCTACACCTTC,CASSEAPLVGDGYTF
TRBD2,TRBV12-3/TRBV12-4,TRBJ2-7,.,TGTGCCAGCAGTGTCGCGGGACTAGGCATCGAGCAGTACTTC,CASSVAGLGIEQYF
TRBD2,TRBV7-2,TRBJ2-1,few,TGTGCCAGCAGCTTAGCGTCGGCGGGGGCCTACAATGAGCAGTTCTTC,CASSLASAGAYNEQFF
.,TRBV28,TRBJ1-6,.,TGTGCCAGCAGACCGGGCCGTGTTGTGGGCTCTTCACCCCTCCACTTT,CASRPGRVVGSSPLHF
.,TRBV7-2,TRBJ1-2,.,TGTGCCAGCAGCCGGGACTTCCTCAACTATGGCTACACCTTC,CASSRDFLNYGYTF
.,TRBV6-5,TRBJ1-2,.,TGTGCCAGCAGGGGCATCCTGGGCTATGGCTACACCTTC,CASRGILGYGYTF
TRBD2,TRBV4-2,TRBJ2-5,.,TGTGCCAGCAGCCAAAAGACTAGCGGGGGGGCTTGGAATGAGCAGTACTTC,CASSQKTSGGAWNEQYF
TRBD2,TRBV12-3/TRBV12-4,TRBJ2-5,.,TGTGCCAGCAGTTCCTCTAGCGGGGGGGCCTTGAATGAGCAGTACTTC,CASSSSSGGALNEQYF
.,TRBV29-1,TRBJ2-5,.,TGCAGCGTTGAGGGGGCGGAGCGATCCCAAGAGACCCAGTACTTC,CSVEGAERSQETQYF
TRBD2,TRBV6-1,TRBJ2-1,.,TGTGCCAGCAGCGCCCTTCGACTAGCGGGGTTCTCCTACAATGAGCAGTTCTTC,CASSALRLAGFSYNEQFF
.,TRBV15,TRBJ2-1,.,TGTGCCACCAGCAGAGATGTCGCCGTCCGGAGGGGAAATGAGCAGTTCTTC,CATSRDVAVRRGNEQFF
.,TRBV5-1,TRBJ2-1,few,TGCGCCAGCAGACTGGGTGGGGGGGCCAATGAGCAGTTCTTC,CASRLGGGANEQFF